The 20 T cell receptor beta chains reported below all come from one sample, sequenced in a study of OX40 agonist ivuxolimab in advanced cancers. Only in-frame clones appear in the TCRdb table, and some are missing; sequencing was by immunoSEQ multiplex PCR. The data hold approximately 76,000 clones, with roughly 85% observed a single time. The material was CD4+ or CD8+ T cells sorted from blood, obtained in a trial of the OX40 agonist ivuxolimab. These receptors were collected from an adult with an advanced solid tumor such as melanoma, head and neck, liver or kidney cancer.

CDR3 DNA sequence: TGTGCCGGTTCCTCGGGGCCGGGGGGTGAAGCTTTCTTT. It encodes CAGSSGPGGEAFF. The chain has TRBV30 and TRBJ1-1, with D possibly matching TRBD1 (5 bases). CDR1 and CDR2 (germline): GTSNPN, SVGIG (reference sequence). This CDR3 region has 13 residues. Trimming took 8 bases from V and 7 from J, leaving 20 bases between them.

V gene TRBV6-1 combines with J gene TRBJ2-7, with 7 bases matching TRBD1. This CDR3 spans 14 amino acids. Germline trimming cut 7 bases from V and 6 bases from J; bases unmatched to any gene: 12. CDR1 MNHNS and CDR2 SASEGT come from the germline V gene. The CDR3 nucleotides read TGTGCCAGCATCCCACTACAGGGGAGCGGCGAGCAGTACTTC. This encodes CASIPLQGSGEQYF.

The gene calls are TRBV6-5 and TRBJ2-7, with TRBD2 matching over 8 bases. J gave up 0 bases and V 7 bases, and 2 bases lay outside the gene matches. Germline V CDR1 and CDR2: MNHEY, SVGAGI. The CDR3 consists of 13 residues. The CDR3 region has the DNA TGTGCCAGCACCGGGGGGGTCTCCTACGAGCAGTACTTC. Translation: CASTGGVSYEQYF.

Written as DNA, the CDR3 is TGTGCCAGCAGCGCCCTGGGACTAGCTAACGGGGAGCTGTTTTTT. Protein sequence: CASSALGLANGELFF. The rearrangement uses TRBV5-7 and TRBJ2-2; TRBD2 aligns across 9 bases. TRBV5-7 is sorted into the ORF group, with uncertain function. This CDR3 region has 15 residues. V shed 4 bases, J shed 7 bases, and the junction held 8 bases outside the gene matches.

The chain couples TRBV14 to TRBJ2-3; 7 bases fit TRBD2. This CDR3 has 14 amino acids. Losses at the gene ends were 5 bases for V and 6 bases for J; bases not matched to a gene: 8. From germline, CDR1 is SGHDN and CDR2 FVKESK. The CDR3 reads CASSDLAAMDTQYF. The CDR3 DNA is TGTGCCAGCAGCGACCTAGCGGCCATGGATACGCAGTATTTT.

The chain joins TRBV10-3 to TRBJ2-7; 11 bases map to TRBD1. Germline V gives CDR1 ENHRY, CDR2 SYGVKD. The CDR3 is 12 amino acids. V dropped 5 bases and J dropped 12; count of bases not matched to a gene: 6. The DNA of the CDR3 is TGTGCCATCAGTAGGACAGGGGGCATTCGGTACTTC. Its protein is CAISRTGGIRYF.

The chain carries TRBV7-2 and TRBJ1-4, with D possibly TRBD1 on 6 matching bases. From germline, CDR1 is SGHTA and CDR2 FQGNSA. V gave up 5 bases and J gave up 12 bases, with 13 bases separating them. This CDR3 is 12 amino acids long. CDR3 sequence (DNA): TGTGCCAGCAGCGCACAGGGAATAGAACTGTTTTTT. Its protein product is CASSAQGIELFF.

The rearrangement uses TRBV9 and TRBJ1-1; maybe TRBD1 (5 bases). The germline V and J ends were trimmed by 0 bases and 4 bases, with 13 bases remaining between them. Germline CDR1 reads SGDLS; CDR2 reads YYNGEE. The CDR3 runs 15 residues. CDR3 protein: CASSVAWDSGTEAFF. The CDR3 nucleotides are TGTGCCAGCAGCGTAGCATGGGACTCAGGCACTGAAGCTTTCTTT.

The rearrangement uses TRBV7-3 and TRBJ1-2; D unresolved. This CDR3 is built from 14 residues. Trimming stripped 3 bases from V and 8 bases from J, with 16 bases between. Germline CDR1 reads SGHTA; CDR2 reads FQGTGA. Here the CDR3 DNA reads TGTGCCAGCAGCTTTACGGGTACCGTTGGAGGCTACACCTTC. It yields the protein CASSFTGTVGGYTF. The entire variable domain, with the rest obtained from reference TRBV7-3 and TRBJ1-2, is as follows: GAGVSQTPSNKVTEKGKYVELRCDPISGHTALYWYRQSLGQGPEFLIYFQGTGAADDSGLPNDRFFAVRPEGSVSTLKIQRTERGDSAVYLCASSFTGTVGGYTFGSGTRLTVV.

V usage is TRBV1 and J usage is TRBJ2-5; the table assigns TRBD1, which was not confirmed against the DNA. Gene TRBJ2-7 matches the end of the DNA better, so the J call may be wrong. TRBV1 is a pseudogene. The CDR3 has 16 residues. The CDR3 sequence: CTSSQDCRRGRYEQYF. The DNA of the CDR3 is TGCACCAGCAGCCAAGATTGCCGCAGGGGGCGATACGAGCAGTACTTC.

The chain carries TRBV9 and TRBJ2-2, with D perhaps TRBD1 or TRBD2 (7 bases each). The CDR3 runs to 15 residues. Germline V CDR1 and CDR2: SGDLS, YYNGEE. The ends were cut back, 4 bases at V and 3 bases at J, with 13 bases in the middle. The CDR3 loop is CASSLQGRDTGELFF. The CDR3 bases are TGTGCCAGCAGCTTACAGGGGAGGGACACCGGGGAGCTGTTTTTT. Combining the CDR3 with reference TRBV9 and TRBJ2-2 gives the whole variable domain DSGVTQTPKHLITATGQRVTLRCSPRSGDLSVYWYQQSLDQGLQFLIQYYNGEERAKGNILERFSAQQFPDLHSELNLSSLELGDSALYFCASSLQGRDTGELFFGEGSRLTVL.

The chain recombines TRBV30 with TRBJ2-5; D may be TRBD1 (5 bases). CDR3 size: 16 residues. V was pared by 0 bases and J by 0 bases, with 14 bases between. CDR1 is GTSNPN and CDR2 is SVGIG in the germline V gene (reference sequence). The CDR3 is CAWSVPDIRNQETQYF. In DNA form, the CDR3 reads TGTGCCTGGAGTGTACCGGACATACGGAACCAAGAGACCCAGTACTTC.

This clone was counted once. This sequence joins TRBV2 and TRBJ2-7; possibly TRBD1 for D (6 bases). V dropped 5 bases and J dropped 7 bases, with 9 bases sitting between them. The germline CDR1 and CDR2 sequences are SNHLY and FYNNEI. The CDR3 is 11 residues long. The CDR3 reads CASSIQGEQYF. The CDR3 DNA follows: TGTGCCAGCAGTATTCAGGGGGAGCAGTACTTC.

This clone was detected only once. The rearrangement joins TRBV5-6 to TRBJ2-3; 14 nucleotides match TRBD2. V lost 4 bases and J lost 6; bases outside the gene matches: 7. The CDR3 covers 16 residues. Germline V gene sequence: CDR1 SGHDT, CDR2 YYEEEE. CDR3 bases: TGTGCCAGCAGCCGACTAGCGGGGGGGCCGGGCGATACGCAGTATTTT. This encodes CASSRLAGGPGDTQYF.

A few counts support this clone. The gene calls are TRBV7-9 and TRBJ1-6; 7 bases are shared with TRBD1. The length of the CDR3 is 14 residues. CDR1 is SEHNR and CDR2 is FQNEAQ in the germline V gene (reference sequence). V was clipped by 10 bases and J by 7 bases; unmatched bases: 10. For the CDR3, the DNA is TGTGCCACTAAAGACAGGGCAGGGAATTCACCCCTCCACTTT. Its protein product is CATKDRAGNSPLHF.

The genes are TRBV5-1 and TRBJ2-7; possibly TRBD2 for D (5 bases). The CDR3 totals 14 residues. Trimming took off 2 bases at V and 2 bases at J, with 11 bases between the two ends. CDR1 and CDR2 from the germline V gene are SGHRS and YFSETQ. CDR3 region: CASSFNEGAYEQYF. The DNA for the CDR3 is TGCGCCAGCAGCTTTAACGAGGGAGCCTACGAGCAGTACTTC.

The V call is TRBV7-9, the J call TRBJ1-4; no clear D. Germline CDR1 is SEHNR and CDR2 is FQNEAQ (reference sequence). The V end was cut by 6 bases, the J end by 0 bases, with 14 bases between. This CDR3 contains 16 residues. CDR3 nucleotide sequence: TGTGCCAGCAGACCCTCGACCGGAGCAACTAATGAAAAACTGTTTTTT. It codes for CASRPSTGATNEKLFF.

This clone turned up a few times. This chain links TRBV10-3 with TRBJ1-1, with 7 bases lining up with TRBD1. Unmatched junction bases numbered 4, after V lost 3 bases and J lost 0 bases. The CDR3 totals 15 residues. The V gene's germline CDR1 is ENHRY and CDR2 SYGVKD. CDR3 sequence (DNA): TGTGCCATCAGTGACCGGGACAGCATGAACACTGAAGCTTTCTTT. Amino acids: CAISDRDSMNTEAFF.

V usage is TRBV7-2 and J usage is TRBJ1-6; perhaps TRBD1 as D (6 bases). V dropped 3 bases and J dropped 8 bases, with 20 bases sitting between them. The CDR3 is made up of 17 amino acids. CDR1 is SGHTA and CDR2 is FQGNSA in the germline V gene. The CDR3 reads CASSFQGGGPGDSPLHF. The CDR3 DNA reads TGTGCCAGCAGCTTCCAGGGTGGAGGCCCAGGGGATTCACCCCTCCACTTT.

The table lists this clone with a few counts. CDR3 residues: CASSVGDSQDTGELFF. Written as DNA, the CDR3 is TGTGCCAGCAGCGTAGGCGACAGCCAGGACACCGGGGAGCTGTTTTTT. The rearrangement uses TRBV9 and TRBJ2-2, with a possible D match to TRBD1 (5 bases). This CDR3 spans 16 amino acids. Between the trimmed V and J ends, which lost 0 bases and 3 bases, there was a span of 12 bases. CDR1 SGDLS and CDR2 YYNGEE come from the germline V gene.